The rows below give T cell receptor beta chains drawn from one sample of a study of identical twins. MiXCR was run by TCRdb on the 5' RACE reads, yielding one entry per CDR3 protein. Here the sample spans 1.5 million to 2 million distinct CDR3 sequences, under 35% being singletons. Source material: cord blood. Receptors originate from a newborn girl in good health. Both conserved end residues are part of each CDR3. Each record gives: clone size, V gene, D gene, J gene, CDR3 protein, CDR3 DNA. A D gene is named only where the DNA matches it firmly. Size tells how often a clone was seen (once, few, many) or the class of an expanded clone, and some rows leave it out.

size: many
V: TRBV29-1
D: TRBD1
J: TRBJ2-4
CDR3: CSVSGQGQNIQYF
DNA: TGCAGCGTTAGCGGACAGGGCCAAAACATTCAGTACTTC

size: NA
V: TRBV3-1
D: NA
J: TRBJ2-1
CDR3: CASRRRTETNNEQFF
DNA: TGTGCCAGCAGAAGACGGACAGAAACCAACAATGAGCAGTTCTTC

size: NA
V: TRBV3-1
D: NA
J: TRBJ2-1
CDR3: CASSPSTRVYNEQFF
DNA: TGTGCCAGCAGCCCTTCCACTAGGGTATACAATGAGCAGTTCTTC

size: NA
V: TRBV4-1
D: NA
J: TRBJ2-3
CDR3: CASSRLITGTDTQYF
DNA: TGCGCCAGCAGCAGGCTCATAACCGGCACAGATACGCAGTATTTT

size: NA
V: TRBV5-1
D: TRBD1
J: TRBJ2-7
CDR3: CVSRGTAPLYEQYF
DNA: TGCGTCAGCAGAGGGACAGCCCCGCTCTACGAGCAGTACTTC

size: NA
V: TRBV7-9
D: TRBD2
J: TRBJ2-1
CDR3: CASSYQQGPGLAASYNEQFF
DNA: TGTGCCAGCAGCTACCAACAGGGACCGGGACTAGCGGCATCCTACAATGAGCAGTTCTTC

size: NA
V: TRBV6-1
D: NA
J: TRBJ1-2
CDR3: CASSAWGANYGYTF
DNA: TGTGCCAGCAGCGCATGGGGTGCTAACTATGGTTACACCTTC

size: NA
V: TRBV5-1
D: NA
J: TRBJ1-2
CDR3: CASSLAAVGAYGYTF
DNA: TGCGCCAGCAGCTTGGCCGCAGTAGGAGCCTATGGCTACACCTTC

size: NA
V: TRBV12-3/TRBV12-4
D: NA
J: TRBJ1-3
CDR3: CASTPAGNTIYF
DNA: TGTGCCAGCACACCGGCTGGAAACACCATATATTTT

size: few
V: TRBV12-3/TRBV12-4
D: TRBD1
J: TRBJ1-1
CDR3: CASSFGDRRDTEAFF
DNA: TGTGCCAGCAGTTTTGGGGACAGACGAGACACTGAAGCTTTCTTT

size: many
V: TRBV20-1
D: TRBD1
J: TRBJ2-7
CDR3: CSARGTGVYEQYF
DNA: TGCAGTGCTAGAGGGACAGGGGTTTACGAGCAGTACTTC

size: NA
V: TRBV27
D: NA
J: TRBJ1-2
CDR3: CASSSIYRDNYGYTF
DNA: TGTGCCAGCAGTTCCATTTACCGGGACAACTATGGCTACACCTTC

size: few
V: TRBV2
D: NA
J: TRBJ2-7
CDR3: CASRELPGQSYEQYF
DNA: TGTGCCAGCAGGGAACTACCGGGACAATCCTACGAGCAGTACTTC

size: NA
V: TRBV9
D: TRBD1
J: TRBJ1-5
CDR3: CASSVGTGYNQPQHF
DNA: TGTGCCAGCAGCGTAGGGACAGGGTACAATCAGCCCCAGCATTTT

size: few
V: TRBV12-5
D: TRBD2
J: TRBJ2-1
CDR3: CSSGSDILAGDNEQFF
DNA: TGTTCTAGTGGTTCCGATATACTAGCGGGGGATAATGAGCAGTTCTTC

size: many
V: TRBV24-1
D: NA
J: TRBJ2-3
CDR3: CATSDSGPDTQYF
DNA: TGTGCCACCAGTGATTCGGGTCCAGATACGCAGTATTTT

size: once
V: TRBV27
D: TRBD1
J: TRBJ1-2
CDR3: CASSFLGTAQGSGYTF
DNA: TGTGCCAGCAGTTTTTTAGGGACAGCCCAGGGTAGTGGCTACACCTTC

size: NA
V: TRBV20-1
D: TRBD2
J: TRBJ2-7
CDR3: CSALSSGSPYEQYF
DNA: TGCAGTGCCCTATCTAGCGGGAGCCCCTACGAGCAGTACTTC

size: NA
V: TRBV11-2
D: TRBD2
J: TRBJ2-1
CDR3: CASASGSNYSEQFF
DNA: TGTGCCAGCGCTAGCGGGAGTAATTACAGTGAGCAGTTCTTC

size: once
V: TRBV5-1
D: TRBD2
J: TRBJ2-7
CDR3: CAGSIGLADVYEQYF
DNA: TGCGCCGGCAGCATCGGACTAGCGGATGTCTACGAGCAGTACTTC

size: NA
V: TRBV28
D: TRBD1
J: TRBJ1-6
CDR3: CASSFLGTDLRPLHF
DNA: TGTGCCAGCAGTTTCCTAGGGACAGACCTTCGGCCCCTCCACTTT

size: NA
V: TRBV5-1
D: NA
J: TRBJ1-2
CDR3: CASSLEGKGYTF
DNA: TGCGCCAGCAGCTTGGAGGGAAAGGGCTACACCTTC

size: NA
V: TRBV6-1
D: NA
J: TRBJ2-2
CDR3: CASPAPNTGELFF
DNA: TGTGCCAGCCCTGCTCCGAACACCGGGGAGCTGTTTTTT

size: NA
V: TRBV20-1
D: NA
J: TRBJ2-3
CDR3: CSAIRGATDTQYF
DNA: TGCAGTGCTATCAGGGGGGCCACAGATACGCAGTATTTT

size: many
V: TRBV29-1
D: NA
J: TRBJ2-7
CDR3: CSVDTNYEQYF
DNA: TGCAGCGTTGACACAAACTACGAGCAGTACTTC

size: NA
V: TRBV5-4
D: NA
J: TRBJ2-1
CDR3: CANSLAGGKYEQFF
DNA: TGTGCCAACAGCTTGGCCGGAGGGAAATATGAGCAGTTCTTC

size: NA
V: TRBV12-3/TRBV12-4
D: NA
J: TRBJ1-3
CDR3: CASSLSGSKSSGNTIYF
DNA: TGTGCCAGCAGTTTATCGGGAAGTAAGAGCTCTGGAAACACCATATATTTT

size: NA
V: TRBV6-6
D: NA
J: TRBJ2-7
CDR3: CASSFPGRDGPYEQYF
DNA: TGTGCCAGCAGTTTCCCCGGCCGGGACGGCCCCTACGAGCAGTACTTC

size: NA
V: TRBV5-6
D: NA
J: TRBJ2-3
CDR3: CASSSRGLQYF
DNA: TGTGCCAGCAGCTCCAGGGGTTTGCAGTATTTT

size: few
V: TRBV5-1
D: NA
J: TRBJ2-3
CDR3: CASSPKVEGTQYF
DNA: TGCGCCAGCAGCCCCAAAGTGGAAGGAACGCAGTATTTT

size: NA
V: TRBV4-1
D: TRBD2
J: TRBJ2-3
CDR3: CASSHRTSGTHFFANTQYF
DNA: TGCGCCAGCAGCCATAGGACTAGCGGGACCCATTTTTTCGCTAATACGCAGTATTTT

size: NA
V: TRBV6-6
D: TRBD1
J: TRBJ1-5
CDR3: CASSYSGQGPNQPLHF
DNA: TGTGCCAGCAGTTACTCAGGACAGGGGCCCAATCAGCCCCTGCATTTT

size: NA
V: TRBV7-9
D: NA
J: TRBJ1-1
CDR3: CASIPPDTEAFF
DNA: TGTGCCAGCATCCCTCCCGACACTGAAGCTTTCTTT

size: NA
V: TRBV4-2
D: NA
J: TRBJ2-1
CDR3: CASSQDLWSYNEQFF
DNA: TGTGCCAGCAGCCAAGATCTCTGGTCCTACAATGAGCAGTTCTTC

size: few
V: TRBV5-6
D: TRBD1
J: TRBJ1-1
CDR3: CASSPDRGEAFF
DNA: TGTGCCAGCAGCCCGGACAGGGGAGAAGCTTTCTTT

size: NA
V: TRBV11-2
D: NA
J: TRBJ2-1
CDR3: CASSLAEDEQFF
DNA: TGTGCCAGCAGCTTAGCTGAGGATGAGCAGTTCTTC

size: NA
V: TRBV24-1
D: NA
J: TRBJ2-1
CDR3: CATSGVDRISSYNEQFF
DNA: TGTGCCACCAGTGGTGTTGACCGGATCTCCTCCTACAATGAGCAGTTCTTC

size: NA
V: TRBV3-1
D: TRBD2
J: TRBJ2-1
CDR3: CASSQSSGRVLYNEQFF
DNA: TGTGCCAGCAGCCAAAGTAGCGGGAGGGTGCTCTACAATGAGCAGTTCTTC

size: NA
V: TRBV20-1
D: NA
J: TRBJ2-1
CDR3: CSTSWASQSYNEQFF
DNA: TGCAGTACTAGTTGGGCTAGTCAATCCTACAATGAGCAGTTCTTC

size: NA
V: TRBV5-1
D: NA
J: TRBJ2-1
CDR3: CASSLVSLLIYNEQFF
DNA: TGCGCCAGCAGCTTGGTATCACTACTGATTTACAATGAGCAGTTCTTC

size: once
V: TRBV27
D: NA
J: TRBJ2-5
CDR3: CASQKGGQETQYF
DNA: TGTGCCAGCCAAAAGGGGGGACAAGAGACCCAGTACTTC

size: NA
V: TRBV6-1
D: TRBD1
J: TRBJ2-7
CDR3: CASSDQWDRGYEQYF
DNA: TGTGCCAGCAGTGACCAGTGGGACAGAGGCTACGAGCAGTACTTC

size: NA
V: TRBV7-2
D: TRBD2
J: TRBJ2-7
CDR3: CASRLSSGRATYEQYF
DNA: TGTGCCAGCAGGTTAAGTAGCGGGAGGGCCACCTACGAGCAGTACTTC

size: NA
V: TRBV24-1
D: TRBD1
J: TRBJ2-1
CDR3: CATSDSTGTGKFF
DNA: TGTGCCACCAGTGATTCCACCGGGACAGGGAAGTTCTTC

size: NA
V: TRBV7-2
D: NA
J: TRBJ2-3
CDR3: CASSPDPGTTDTQYF
DNA: TGTGCCAGCAGCCCCGATCCGGGAACCACAGATACGCAGTATTTT

size: NA
V: TRBV2
D: TRBD1
J: TRBJ2-7
CDR3: CASSGDRVSYEQYF
DNA: TGTGCCAGCAGCGGGGACAGGGTCTCCTACGAGCAGTACTTC

size: few
V: TRBV28
D: NA
J: TRBJ2-3
CDR3: CASSSGAADTQYF
DNA: TGTGCCAGCAGTTCGGGGGCGGCAGATACGCAGTATTTT

size: NA
V: TRBV5-1
D: NA
J: TRBJ2-7
CDR3: CASSRTAGSTYEQYF
DNA: TGCGCCAGCAGCCGCACGGCCGGTTCCACCTACGAGCAGTACTTC

size: few
V: TRBV3-1
D: NA
J: TRBJ1-1
CDR3: CASSQLRAYTEAFF
DNA: TGTGCCAGCAGCCAGCTCAGGGCATATACTGAAGCTTTCTTT

size: NA
V: TRBV25-1
D: TRBD1
J: TRBJ1-2
CDR3: CASSETTGYGYTF
DNA: TGTGCCAGCAGTGAAACGACAGGGTATGGCTACACCTTC

size: few
V: TRBV19
D: NA
J: TRBJ1-5
CDR3: CASSPIPWGNQPQHF
DNA: TGTGCCAGCTCCCCTATCCCATGGGGCAATCAGCCCCAGCATTTT

size: NA
V: TRBV5-1
D: TRBD1
J: TRBJ1-4
CDR3: CASSLTRQGEKLFF
DNA: TGCGCCAGCAGCTTGACCAGACAGGGTGAAAAACTGTTTTTT

size: NA
V: TRBV11-2
D: NA
J: TRBJ1-6
CDR3: CASSLRGQIYNSPLHF
DNA: TGTGCCAGCAGCTTACGGGGGCAGATATATAATTCACCCCTCCACTTT

size: NA
V: TRBV30
D: TRBD2
J: TRBJ2-7
CDR3: CAWNRRGAGEQYF
DNA: TGTGCCTGGAATAGGCGGGGGGCTGGGGAGCAGTACTTC

size: few
V: TRBV20-1
D: NA
J: TRBJ2-5
CDR3: CSAKGLETQYF
DNA: TGCAGTGCTAAGGGTTTGGAGACCCAGTACTTC

size: NA
V: TRBV11-2
D: NA
J: TRBJ1-1
CDR3: CASSLPRGGNTEAFF
DNA: TGTGCCAGCAGCTTACCTAGAGGGGGGAACACTGAAGCTTTCTTT

size: few
V: TRBV5-5
D: NA
J: TRBJ1-1
CDR3: CASSPDPSRASTEAFF
DNA: TGTGCCAGCAGCCCGGACCCCTCCAGGGCCAGCACTGAAGCTTTCTTT